The TCR beta chain described here comes from a study of neurological immune-mediated disorders. This clonotype was recorded many times. Its matching antigen is unknown. Germline lookup yields CDR1 MNHEY and CDR2 SVGEGT. The V end lost 0 bases, the J end lost 4 bases, and 10 bases lay between the germline ends. This CDR3 has 14 amino acids. Study-wide points: Private repertoires in all groups were suggested by the finding that expanded clones across subjects shared no CDR3 amino acid sequences. One related-CDR3 cluster, found by phylogenetic grouping, held repertoires of 18 of 34 multiple sclerosis patients and is a possible signature.

The cDNA was generated by 5'RACE with 10-nucleotide random UMIs. From 15-18 subjects, each sequencing run yielded over 190 million TCR-beta sequences. A single record per CDR3 protein comes from TCRdb applying MiXCR to the 5' RACE reads. This table has fewer than 45,000 distinct CDR3 sequences, roughly 2.5% appearing once. The chain links TRBV6-2 or TRBV6-3 to TRBJ2-7; D remains ambiguous. The sequence derives from a man younger than 45 with multiple sclerosis. Material: PBMCs. CDR3 region: CASSYSDASYEQYF. The CDR3 coding sequence is TGTGCCAGCAGTTACTCGGATGCATCGTACGAGCAGTACTTC.